These 4 T cell receptor beta chains share one sample of origin, sequenced in a study of neurological immune-mediated disorders (dated by TCRdb to about 2019). Receptor amplification or capture employed 5' RACE. TCRdb records Illumina HiSeq 2500 as the sequencer. TCRdb trimmed public reads at Q25 via fastp, called clones via MiXCR and kept in-frame beta chains. One record per CDR3 amino acid sequence lists the most common genes and DNA. This sample lists around 42,000 distinct CDR3 sequences; roughly 13% were detected once. The ten largest clones capture 10% to 12% of the sample. This sample's time point label indicates: longitudinal time-point 3. Sequencing used PBMCs. The receptors were gathered from a man in his thirties or forties in good health.

In its sample, this clonotype was seen many times. This chain uses TRBV10-2 with TRBJ2-1; D remains ambiguous. The germline V gene encodes CDR1 WSHSY and CDR2 SAAADI. Trimming removed 10 bases at V and 7 bases at J, with 20 bases between. This CDR3 region has 14 residues. The CDR3: CATSWALQSNEQFF. The CDR3 DNA reads TGCGCCACCAGCTGGGCCCTTCAGTCGAATGAGCAGTTCTTC.

This clonotype was observed many times. The chain has TRBV6-1 and TRBJ2-3; no clear D gene. Between the trimmed V and J ends, which lost 5 bases and 5 bases, there was a span of 20 bases. Germline-derived CDR1 and CDR2 are MNHNS and SASEGT. The CDR3 spans 16 residues. For the CDR3, the DNA is TGTGCCAGCAGTCGGAGCTCATGGGAAAGAGGAGATACGCAGTATTTT. Encoded protein: CASSRSSWERGDTQYF.

This clonotype was found many times. The CDR3 loop is CASSLQTLYEQYF. DNA of the CDR3: TGTGCCAGCAGTTTACAGACCCTCTACGAGCAGTACTTC. V gene TRBV12-3 or TRBV12-4 combines with J gene TRBJ2-7; no definite D call. The V gene lost 2 bases and the J gene lost 3 bases, with 8 bases spanning the gap. The CDR3 runs 13 residues.

This clonotype was seen at least ten times. This sequence joins TRBV20-1 and TRBJ2-5; 12 bases are a match to TRBD1. Germline V gene data show CDR1 as DFQATT and CDR2 as SNEGSKA (reference sequence). Trimming cost V 0 bases and J 5 bases; bases outside gene matches: 4. CDR3 length equals 15 residues. CDR3 DNA sequence: TGCAGTGCTAGAGATCAGGGGACAGGGGGCGAGACCCAGTACTTC. Translating gives CSARDQGTGGETQYF.